One sample yielded the 7 T cell receptor beta chains listed below, sequenced in a study of Tregs in tolerant kidney transplant recipients. Clones were read by immunoSEQ multiplex PCR, and TCRdb kept only the in-frame ones, dropping some. The table has about 110,000 clones, around 90% seen once; the top ten hold 0.3% to 0.4%. The material sequenced was CD4+ T cells from blood, taken before the transplant. The receptors stem from a human donor who received a combined kidney and bone marrow transplant.

The CDR3 region is CASSQAVRGEKLFF. The CDR3 DNA reads as TGCGCCAGCAGCCAAGCCGTCAGGGGCGAAAAACTGTTTTTT. This sequence joins TRBV4-3 and TRBJ1-4, with TRBD1 as a possible D gene (6 bases). V shed 1 base and J shed 8 bases, with 11 bases lying between them. The CDR3 covers 14 residues. Germline CDR1 reads LGHNA; CDR2 reads YSLEER.

The V and J genes are TRBV30 and TRBJ2-1; D remains ambiguous. CDR1 and CDR2 from the germline V gene are GTSNPN and SVGIG (reference sequence). Between the trimmed V and J ends, which lost 2 bases and 8 bases, there was a span of 7 bases. This CDR3 comprises 11 residues. CDR3: CAWSSEHEQFF. The CDR3 DNA reads as TGTGCCTGGAGTTCTGAGCATGAGCAGTTCTTC.

V gene TRBV11-2 combines with J gene TRBJ1-1, with 9 bases that match TRBD1. There are 15 residues in the CDR3. The germline CDR1 and CDR2 sequences are SGHAT and FQNNGV. With 5 bases clipped from V and 6 bases from J, the junction kept 10 bases outside the gene matches. As DNA, the CDR3 is TGTGCCAGCAGCGCCGCCCGGACAGGGGATGCTGAAGCTTTCTTT. Its translation: CASSAARTGDAEAFF.

This rearrangement joins TRBV27 to TRBJ1-2; weak D call: TRBD1 (5 bases). There are 14 residues in the CDR3. CDR1 MNHEY and CDR2 SMNVEV come from the germline V gene (reference sequence). V was clipped by 4 bases and J by 2 bases, with 11 bases between them. The CDR3 DNA sequence: TGTGCCAGCAGTTCACACAGGTTGAACTATGGCTACACCTTC. Its translation is CASSSHRLNYGYTF.

V usage is TRBV2 and J usage is TRBJ1-4; D possibly corresponds to TRBD1 (5 bases). The germline V gene has CDR1 SNHLY and CDR2 FYNNEI. Trimming removed 3 bases from V and 0 bases from J, with 8 bases in between. CDR3 length: 15 amino acids. The CDR3 DNA sequence: TGTGCCAGCAGTGACATAGGGGCAACTAATGAAAAACTGTTTTTT. This codes for CASSDIGATNEKLFF.

The V gene is TRBV18, the J gene TRBJ1-3, with a tentative D call TRBD1 (6 bases). This CDR3 comprises 15 residues. Germline V gene lookup returns CDR1 KGHSH and CDR2 LQKENI. Trimming removed 6 bases from V and 0 bases from J, with 12 bases in between. The DNA for the CDR3 is TGTGCCAGCTCCCAACGGACAGACTCTGGAAACACCATATATTTT. Its protein product is CASSQRTDSGNTIYF.

This chain uses TRBV11-2 with TRBJ2-1; 7 nucleotides match TRBD2. Germline V gives CDR1 SGHAT, CDR2 FQNNGV. The V and J ends lost 6 bases and 4 bases, in that order; junction bases with no gene match: 6. CDR3 length: 14 residues. CDR3 coding DNA: TGTGCCAGCAGTACGGGACTACCATACAATGAGCAGTTCTTC. Protein: CASSTGLPYNEQFF.